Described below is a single TCR beta chain sequence and its context. The specificity of this receptor is unknown. Base-call qualities are not available, and no considerably larger clone is one nucleotide away. The germline V gene (reference sequence) specifies GTSNPN as CDR1 and SVGIG as CDR2. From the cysteine up to the phenylalanine, the CDR3 has a length of 16 residues. Here the CDR3 DNA is all that survives: 48 bases in frame from base 1. The junction carries 20 bases between V and J, which are trimmed by 2 bases and 6 bases respectively. These data originate in a study of blood T cell repertoires in COVID-19 (dated by TCRdb to about 2020). Study-wide context: The collaborator samples originated in the United States, Italy and Spain and spanned the acute and convalescent phases of COVID-19. The material from the prospective study consisted of cDNA or gDNA derived from T cells, B-cell-depleted T cells, or PBMCs. Subjects who had been exposed to COVID-19, were actively infected with it, or had recovered from it provided the deeply sampled blood TCRbeta repertoires that made up the dataset. The repertoires were released in a freely available public database intended as a resource for research on the immune response to SARS-CoV-2. Samples came from the ongoing ImmuneRACE study (first 160 participants) plus 1,254 subjects from 6 global collaborators. A de-identified subject ID, COVID-19 status, age in years and sex were almost always included in the sample metadata. HLA class I and class II types, where available, came from metadata supplied by the sample provider rather than from assay-based typing. Overall results and qualifications from the work: The amount of clinical and demographic metadata varied by source and participant and was provided uncurated.

The immunoSEQ Assay, a bias-controlled multiplex PCR, was used to amplify TCRbeta CDR3 regions from genomic DNA. The authors' pipeline ran thus. The number of nucleated cells in each sample was estimated by amplification of reference gene primers within the assay. Sequence reads were collapsed and filtered to measure the absolute abundance of every unique TCRbeta CDR3 rearrangement. For each sample, productive Simpson clonality was calculated as the square root of Simpson's diversity index across productive rearrangements. As stored in TCRdb, this immuneACCESS dataset retains in-frame rearrangements with V and J assigned. A fraction of the clones does not appear; measured against another copy, unresolved V genes explain less than half of the discrepancy, and the remainder lacks a known reason. Clone size and the V and J calls come from that table; the DNA yielded D and trimming. This sample has roughly 86,000 clones in its table, and approximately 86% of those were observed once. About 5.1% of the sample is held by the ten biggest clonotypes.

The collaborating institutions used their own protocols to collect whole blood in K2EDTA tubes. Collaborator samples were shipped for TCRbeta analysis as frozen whole blood, isolated PBMCs, or DNA extracted from either sample type. The clonotype comes from a man aged 40-49 years with acute or convalescent COVID-19. This chain is built from TRBV30 and TRBJ1-5; TRBD1 might be the D gene, on 5 matching bases. The sample was peripheral blood. The DNA sequence is TGTGCCTGGAGTACGCGTGGGGGGAATTTAGGTCAGCCCCAGCATTTT. This sequence encodes CAWSTRGGNLGQPQHF.